Following are 5 T cell receptor beta chains from one sample sequenced in a study of beta chain features in type 1 diabetes. The entirety of the isolated RNA underwent reverse transcription, so expressed TCRB transcripts were sequenced. TCRdb's copy holds only in-frame clones and misses some; the assay was immunoSEQ multiplex PCR. The sample holds around 300,000 clones, around 15% seen once. The sample taken for sequencing was central memory CD4+ T cells from blood. These receptors were taken from a man aged 25-40 years in good health.

The chain carries TRBV6-6 and TRBJ1-3; perhaps TRBD1 as D (5 bases). Germline CDR1 is MNHNY and CDR2 is SVGAGI (reference sequence). Trimming stripped 8 bases from V and 0 bases from J, with 11 bases between. This CDR3 contains 14 residues. In DNA form, the CDR3 reads TGTGCCAGCGACCTTCAGGGCTCTGGAAACACCATATATTTT. It encodes CASDLQGSGNTIYF.

This clone has only a few counts. The J gene is TRBJ1-2, the V gene TRBV5-4, with a possible D match to TRBD1 (5 bases). V gave up 2 bases and J gave up 10 bases, with 12 bases separating them. CDR1 is SGHNT, CDR2 YYREEE, per germline (reference sequence). The CDR3 runs to 12 residues. CDR3 amino acids: CASSLQASHYTF. CDR3 nucleotide sequence: TGTGCCAGCAGCTTACAGGCTTCTCACTACACCTTC.

The chain links TRBV11-2 to TRBJ1-1; D unclear. The germline CDR1 and CDR2 sequences are SGHAT and FQNNGV. The CDR3 totals 13 residues. V lost 2 bases and J 3 bases, leaving 7 bases between the germline ends. The CDR3 DNA reads as TGTGCCAGCAGCTTATTCCGCTACACTGAAGCTTTCTTT. Translating gives CASSLFRYTEAFF.

CDR3 region: CASTIKDRTMRPQHF. The CDR3 DNA reads TGTGCCAGTACCATCAAGGACAGGACTATGAGGCCCCAGCATTTT. The V and J genes are TRBV19 and TRBJ1-5, with 7 bases matching TRBD1. Germline CDR1 reads LNHDA; CDR2 reads SQIVND (reference sequence). CDR3 size: 15 residues. V shed 7 bases and J 9 bases; nucleotides not matched to a gene: 15. Together with reference TRBV19 and TRBJ1-5, the CDR3 gives the full variable domain: DGGITQSPKYLFRKEGQNVTLSCEQNLNHDAMYWYRQDPGQGLRLIYYSQIVNDFQKGDIAEGYSVSREKKESFPLTVTSAQKNPTAFYLCASTIKDRTMRPQHFGDGTRLSIL.

This chain connects TRBV6-6 to TRBJ1-2; the match to TRBD1 covers 7 bases. After removal of 5 bases from V and 6 bases from J, the junction contained 9 bases not matched to a gene. This CDR3 has 14 amino acids. Germline CDR1 reads MNHNY; CDR2 reads SVGAGI (reference sequence). Here the CDR3 DNA reads TGTGCCAGCAGTCCCGCGACAGGGAGGGATGGCTACACCTTC. Amino acids: CASSPATGRDGYTF.